Below, 2 T cell receptor beta chains from the same sample are listed, as sequenced in a study of regulatory T cells. Primers: 52 TRBV forward and 13 TRBJ reverse. This table comes from immunoSEQ multiplex PCR, and its TCRdb copy is limited to in-frame clones, with some not included. This table holds roughly 10,000 clones, approximately 87% found once. The specimen was CD8+ T cells sorted from blood. The receptors come from a person under 30 with CD3G deficiency.

CDR3 nucleotides: TGTGCCAGCAGCACCCCAGGGCGGGGTTTCCAACACCTCACAGATACGCAGTATTTT. Translating it yields CASSTPGRGFQHLTDTQYF. V and J are TRBV21-1 and TRBJ2-3; the table assigns TRBD2, which was not confirmed against the DNA. TRBV21-1 is listed as a pseudogene. The CDR3 contains 19 residues.

In its sample, this clone was seen a few times. This chain joins TRBV7-9 and TRBJ2-7; D could derive from TRBD1 or TRBD2 (5 bases each). The CDR3 runs 14 residues. The V and J ends lost 5 bases and 3 bases respectively, with 14 bases between them. Germline V CDR1 and CDR2: SEHNR, FQNEAQ (reference sequence). The chain's CDR3 is CASSPGPGGYEQYF. In DNA, the CDR3 is TGTGCCAGCAGCCCAGGGCCTGGGGGCTACGAGCAGTACTTC. Full variable domain (outside the CDR3, taken from reference TRBV7-9 and TRBJ2-7): DTGVSQNPRHKITKRGQNVTFRCDPISEHNRLYWYRQTLGQGPEFLTYFQNEAQLEKSRLLSDRFSAERPKGSFSTLEIQRTEQGDSAMYLCASSPGPGGYEQYFGPGTRLTVT.